A selection of T cell receptor beta chains follows, all from one sample in a study of PD-L1 blockade in urothelial cancer. Here immunoSEQ multiplex PCR was the method, and the copy in TCRdb shows in-frame clones only, minus some. The sample shows some 110,000 clones, around 93% of them seen only once. This material consisted of PBMCs, taken around atezolizumab (anti-PD-L1) treatment. The receptor set was obtained from a man in his 60s with urothelial cancer. CDR3s include the opening cysteine and the closing phenylalanine or tryptophan. The D gene is left open where the match is weak. A row's size may be missing; if present it is once, few, many or a size class.

TGTGTCAGAAGCTTAGCCAGGTCCCATGGCTACACCTTC CVRSLARSHGYTF TRBJ1-2 - - TRBV7-5
TGTGCCAGCAGCTTAGCACTAGTCAGCACAGATACGCAGTATTTT CASSLALVSTDTQYF TRBJ2-3 - - TRBV11-2
TGTGCCAGCAGTTTATGGGCTTCCTCCTACGAGCAGTACTTC CASSLWASSYEQYF TRBJ2-7 - - TRBV28
TGTGCCAGCAGAGACAGTGGTAATGAAAAACTGTTTTTT CASRDSGNEKLFF TRBJ1-4 - - TRBV6-5
TGTGCCAGCAGCTCCGCCGGGCAGGGTGGCACAGATACGCAGTATTTT CASSSAGQGGTDTQYF TRBJ2-3 - - TRBV5-4
TGTGCCAGCAGTTTATATCTCAACATTCAGTACTTC CASSLYLNIQYF TRBJ2-4 - - TRBV28
TGTGCCTGGGCGGGGTCTAGCGGGAGGTGGGAGACCCAGTACTTC CAWAGSSGRWETQYF TRBJ2-5 TRBD2 - TRBV30
TGTGCCAGCAGGGTAGAGGGGGCTTTTGGCTACACCTTC CASRVEGAFGYTF TRBJ1-2 TRBD1 - TRBV2
TGTGCCTGGGGCCGCAGGGGGCGGAGGAACGAGCAGTACTTC CAWGRRGRRNEQYF TRBJ2-7 TRBD1 - TRBV30
TGTGCCAGCAGCTTAAGGGGGAACACTGAAGCTTTCTTT CASSLRGNTEAFF TRBJ1-1 - - TRBV7-8
TGTGCCAGCAGTGAGGACATGGCTGAGACCCAGTACTTC CASSEDMAETQYF TRBJ2-5 - - TRBV2
TGTGCCAGCAGTTTTGCGGGAGGGCCTCCCGATACGCAGTATTTT CASSFAGGPPDTQYF TRBJ2-3 TRBD2 - TRBV28
TGCGCCAGCAGCCCCCGACAGATGAACTACCAAGAGACCCAGTACTTC CASSPRQMNYQETQYF TRBJ2-5 - - TRBV4-1
TGTGCCAGCAGCTTGATGACAGGGGGTGGCGGTCAGCCCCAGCATTTT CASSLMTGGGGQPQHF TRBJ1-5 TRBD1 - TRBV5-6
TGCAGTGCTGGGCAGGGGTATGGCTACACCTTC CSAGQGYGYTF TRBJ1-2 - - TRBV20-1
TGTGCCAGCAGCCCGGGGGCCTACAATGAGCAGTTCTTC CASSPGAYNEQFF TRBJ2-1 - - TRBV11-2
TGTGCCAGCAGTGAACCCGGGGACCAAGAGACCCAGTACTTC CASSEPGDQETQYF TRBJ2-5 - - TRBV6-1
TGTGCCTGGGCTCCAGACAGGGTCGTCTCCTACGAGCAGTACTTC CAWAPDRVVSYEQYF TRBJ2-7 TRBD1 once TRBV30
TGCGCCAGCAGCCAGGACAGGTCCTACGGGCAGTACTTC CASSQDRSYGQYF TRBJ2-7 TRBD1 once TRBV5-1
TGTGCCAGCAGAGTTCTAGAGAGCACCGGGGAGCTGTTTTTT CASRVLESTGELFF TRBJ2-2 - - TRBV2
TGTGCCAGCACTTTCACAGGTGCGAACACTGAAGCTTTCTTT CASTFTGANTEAFF TRBJ1-1 - - TRBV2
TGTGCCAGCAGTGACATCACAGATACGCAGTATTTT CASSDITDTQYF TRBJ2-3 - - TRBV6-1
TGTGCCAGCAGTATGGGACTACGCGAGCAGTACTTC CASSMGLREQYF TRBJ2-7 TRBD2 - TRBV28
TGTGCCTGGAGCAGACAGGATTATCAGCCCCAGCATTTT CAWSRQDYQPQHF TRBJ1-5 - - TRBV30
TGTGCCAGCAGCTTGGAGACAGGGGGGGACCACACAGATACGCAGTATTTT CASSLETGGDHTDTQYF TRBJ2-3 TRBD1 - TRBV5-6
TGCGCCAGCCGGAACAGGAACACCGGGGAGCTGTTTTTT CASRNRNTGELFF TRBJ2-2 - - TRBV10-2
TGTGCCAGCAGCTTCCCCGGGACAGGGCAAGAAAAACTGTTTTTT CASSFPGTGQEKLFF TRBJ1-4 TRBD1 - TRBV6-6
TGTGCCAGCTCACCTCAACAGGGTGATGGGGATACGCAGTATTTT CASSPQQGDGDTQYF TRBJ2-3 - - TRBV18
TGTGCCAGCAGTCGAATACCGGGACAGATTGGCTACACCTTC CASSRIPGQIGYTF TRBJ1-2 TRBD1 - TRBV9
TGCGCCAGCAGCTCCGGACAGGAAGGAACTTACGGCAATGAGCAGTTCTTC CASSSGQEGTYGNEQFF TRBJ2-1 TRBD1 few TRBV5-1
TGTGCCAGCCAACTGGAGGGAGGCAATCAGCCCCAGCATTTT CASQLEGGNQPQHF TRBJ1-5 - - TRBV2
TGTGCCAGCAGCTCCCGCGGGACAGGCACGGATGGCTACACCTTC CASSSRGTGTDGYTF TRBJ1-2 TRBD1 - TRBV11-2
TGCGCCAGCAGCCAAGGGGGCATCGCGGATACGCAGTATTTT CASSQGGIADTQYF TRBJ2-3 - - TRBV4-3
TGTGCCAGCAGTGTGACTAGCGGCGGCACAGATACGCAGTATTTT CASSVTSGGTDTQYF TRBJ2-3 TRBD2 - TRBV2
TGTGCCAGCTCACCGACAAAGGATTTGTACAGGGAAGAAGCTTTCTTT CASSPTKDLYREEAFF TRBJ1-1 - - TRBV18
TGTGCCAGCAGCACAGGACAGGGCTATGGCTACACCTTC CASSTGQGYGYTF TRBJ1-2 TRBD1 few TRBV7-9
TGTGCCAGCAGCTTAGGACAGATTCTCTCTTCAGCCAAAAACATTCAGTACTTC CASSLGQILSSAKNIQYF TRBJ2-4 - - TRBV11-2
TGTGCCAGTAGTATCGACGCGTTCGGGACAGCCTATGGCTACACCTTC CASSIDAFGTAYGYTF TRBJ1-2 TRBD1 - TRBV19
TGTGCCAGCAGTGAAGTCGGGGGCACAGATACGCAGTATTTT CASSEVGGTDTQYF TRBJ2-3 - - TRBV6-1
TGTGCTAGTGGTCCTAACCAAGTCCCGGGACATTCGGGAGGCTACACCTTC CASGPNQVPGHSGGYTF TRBJ1-2 - - TRBV12-5
TGTGCCAGCAGCCCACGACTAGCGGGAGGTTCGTACAATGAGCAGTTCTTC CASSPRLAGGSYNEQFF TRBJ2-1 TRBD2 - TRBV4-2
TGTGCCAGCAGCGCCGAGGCGGGGGCTGGCTACACCTTC CASSAEAGAGYTF TRBJ1-2 - - TRBV7-9
TGTGCCAGTAGAACGGGACTAGCGGTCTACAATGAGCAGTTCTTC CASRTGLAVYNEQFF TRBJ2-1 TRBD2 - TRBV19
TGTGCCAGCAGTTGGACTAGCGGCCAAGAGACCCAGTACTTC CASSWTSGQETQYF TRBJ2-5 TRBD2 - TRBV2
TGTGCCTGTCGGAGAGGGGGGGCCACTGAAGCTTTCTTT CACRRGGATEAFF TRBJ1-1 - - TRBV30
TGTGCCAGCAGCGTAGGCGGGGGCTTCACAGATACGCAGTATTTT CASSVGGGFTDTQYF TRBJ2-3 - - TRBV9
TGCGCCAGCAGCCCTCGCGGAGGAGATACGCAGTATTTT CASSPRGGDTQYF TRBJ2-3 - - TRBV4-1
TGTGCCAGCAGTTTGACAGGGGGCCTTCAACTCTTC CASSLTGGLQLF TRBJ1-2 TRBD1 - TRBV14
TGTGCCAGCAGCTTGTATGCGGGAGGTATCAATGAGCAGTTCTTC CASSLYAGGINEQFF TRBJ2-1 TRBD2 - TRBV5-5
TGTGCCAGCAGCCGGGACAGCAGCTCTGGAAACACCATATATTTT CASSRDSSSGNTIYF TRBJ1-3 TRBD1 - TRBV7-2
TGTGCCAGCACCCAGGGGCTAGCGGGCACCGGGGAGCTGTTTTTT CASTQGLAGTGELFF TRBJ2-2 TRBD2 - TRBV11-2
TGTGCCAGCAGTTACGGCGTTAGCGGGGGAGGTGATACGCAGTATTTT CASSYGVSGGGDTQYF TRBJ2-3 TRBD2 - TRBV6-5
TGTGCCAGCAGTGCGGGTAGCGGGGAGACCCAGTACTTC CASSAGSGETQYF TRBJ2-5 TRBD2 - TRBV6-1
TGTGCCACCAGCAGAGATGGTCCCCCCAGGGAGGTCCAGCCCCAGCATTTT CATSRDGPPREVQPQHF TRBJ1-5 - - TRBV15
TGTGCCACGGAGACAGGGTTGGGTACGCAGTATTTT CATETGLGTQYF TRBJ2-3 TRBD1 - TRBV10-3
TGTGCCAGCAGCTACGGGACACCTCGTACGTATGGCTACACCTTC CASSYGTPRTYGYTF TRBJ1-2 - - TRBV5-6
TGCGCCAGCAGCACGGGACAGAACTCCTACAATGAGCAGTTCTTC CASSTGQNSYNEQFF TRBJ2-1 TRBD1 once TRBV4-3
TGTGCCAGCAGCCGAGGACAGGGCGATCAGCCCCAGCATTTT CASSRGQGDQPQHF TRBJ1-5 TRBD1 - TRBV5-8
TGTGCCAGCCACCAGGGGGCATCTGGAAACACCATATATTTT CASHQGASGNTIYF TRBJ1-3 TRBD1 - TRBV28
TGTGCCAGCAGCTTGACGCTCACGGATGGCTACACCTTC CASSLTLTDGYTF TRBJ1-2 - - TRBV5-8